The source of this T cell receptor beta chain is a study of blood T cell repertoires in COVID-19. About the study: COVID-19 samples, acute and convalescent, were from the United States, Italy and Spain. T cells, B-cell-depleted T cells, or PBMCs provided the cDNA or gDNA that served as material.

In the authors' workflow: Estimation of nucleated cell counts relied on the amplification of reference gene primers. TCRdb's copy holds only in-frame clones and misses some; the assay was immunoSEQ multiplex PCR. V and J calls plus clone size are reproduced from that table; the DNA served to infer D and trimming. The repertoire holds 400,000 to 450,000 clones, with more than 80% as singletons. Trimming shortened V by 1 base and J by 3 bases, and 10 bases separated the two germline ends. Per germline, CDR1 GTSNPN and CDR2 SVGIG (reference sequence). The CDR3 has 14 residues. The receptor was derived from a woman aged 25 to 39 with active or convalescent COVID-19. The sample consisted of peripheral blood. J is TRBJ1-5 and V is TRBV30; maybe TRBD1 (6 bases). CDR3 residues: CAWSAQGVNQPQHF. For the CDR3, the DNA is TGTGCCTGGAGTGCACAGGGAGTCAATCAGCCCCAGCATTTT. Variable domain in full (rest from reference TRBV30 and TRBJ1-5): SQTIHQWPATLVQPVGSPLSLECTVEGTSNPNLYWYRQAAGRGLQLLFYSVGIGQISSEVPQNLSASRPQDRQFILSSKKLLLSDSGFYLCAWSAQGVNQPQHFGDGTRLSIL.